The rows below give T cell receptor beta chains drawn from one sample of a study of vaccination effects on CD4 cells after COVID-19. The data were produced by immunoSEQ multiplex PCR, yet TCRdb's version contains in-frame clones alone and is incomplete. The sample has 25,000 to 35,000 clones; 80% are singletons. These receptors lack a known antigen. This specimen was CD4+ T cells from PBMCs cultured with SARS-CoV-2 spike peptides, taken after COVID-19 vaccination. These receptors were collected from a human donor who received a COVID-19 vaccine. Some clones in this sample may be carry-over from other donors' samples. The CDR3 runs from the conserved cysteine through the conserved F or W. The order of the fields is D gene, clone size, J gene, V gene, CDR3 protein, CDR3 DNA. A D gene is named only where the DNA matches it firmly. Part of the rows lack a size; the others show once, few, many or a class for expanded clones.

d_call: .
clone_size: .
j_call: TRBJ1-4
v_call: TRBV29-1
cdr3_aa: CSVVGSARSGEKLFF
cdr3_nt: TGCAGCGTTGTGGGCTCCGCGCGATCGGGAGAAAAACTGTTTTTT

d_call: .
clone_size: .
j_call: TRBJ1-1
v_call: TRBV6-2/TRBV6-3
cdr3_aa: CASSYRGDTEAFF
cdr3_nt: TGTGCCAGCAGTTACCGGGGGGACACTGAAGCTTTCTTT

d_call: .
clone_size: .
j_call: TRBJ1-5
v_call: TRBV6-1
cdr3_aa: CASSDPGGGLQPQHF
cdr3_nt: TGTGCCAGCAGTGACCCGGGGGGAGGGCTTCAGCCCCAGCATTTT

d_call: TRBD1
clone_size: .
j_call: TRBJ2-6
v_call: TRBV15
cdr3_aa: CATSRVLQGFGANVLTF
cdr3_nt: TGTGCCACCAGCAGAGTCCTACAGGGGTTTGGGGCCAACGTCCTGACTTTC

d_call: .
clone_size: .
j_call: TRBJ1-4
v_call: TRBV5-1
cdr3_aa: CASSFKGSTNEKLFF
cdr3_nt: TGCGCCAGCAGCTTCAAAGGATCAACTAATGAAAAACTGTTTTTT

d_call: .
clone_size: .
j_call: TRBJ1-5
v_call: TRBV6-6
cdr3_aa: CASTEGVSNQPQHF
cdr3_nt: TGTGCCAGCACCGAGGGTGTGAGCAATCAGCCCCAGCATTTT

d_call: .
clone_size: few
j_call: TRBJ2-1
v_call: TRBV5-4
cdr3_aa: CASSLGLASLYEQFF
cdr3_nt: TGTGCCAGCAGCTTGGGGCTAGCGTCTCTTTATGAGCAGTTCTTC

d_call: .
clone_size: .
j_call: TRBJ2-1
v_call: TRBV2
cdr3_aa: CASRMGAGNNEQFF
cdr3_nt: TGTGCCAGCAGGATGGGGGCTGGGAACAATGAGCAGTTCTTC

d_call: .
clone_size: .
j_call: TRBJ2-3
v_call: TRBV11-3
cdr3_aa: CASSFEGKSTDTQYF
cdr3_nt: TGTGCCAGCAGCTTTGAGGGGAAAAGCACAGATACGCAGTATTTT

d_call: .
clone_size: medium-sized
j_call: TRBJ2-3
v_call: TRBV6-4
cdr3_aa: CASSEGGTDTQYF
cdr3_nt: TGTGCCAGCAGTGAAGGGGGGACAGATACGCAGTATTTT

d_call: .
clone_size: once
j_call: TRBJ1-1
v_call: TRBV3-1/TRBV3-2
cdr3_aa: CASSRTDTEAFF
cdr3_nt: TGTGCCAGCAGCCGCACGGACACTGAAGCTTTCTTT

d_call: .
clone_size: .
j_call: TRBJ2-1
v_call: TRBV11-2
cdr3_aa: CASSTHYEQFF
cdr3_nt: TGTGCCAGCAGCACCCACTATGAGCAGTTCTTC

d_call: .
clone_size: .
j_call: TRBJ1-1
v_call: TRBV19
cdr3_aa: CASNPAGGRMNTEAFF
cdr3_nt: TGTGCCAGTAACCCAGCTGGGGGGCGGATGAACACTGAAGCTTTCTTT

d_call: TRBD2
clone_size: .
j_call: TRBJ2-3
v_call: TRBV25-1
cdr3_aa: CASSRTSGVPDTQYF
cdr3_nt: TGTGCCAGCAGTCGGACTAGCGGGGTCCCCGATACGCAGTATTTT

d_call: .
clone_size: .
j_call: TRBJ1-1
v_call: TRBV3-1/TRBV3-2
cdr3_aa: CASSHFAREISEAFF
cdr3_nt: TGTGCCAGCAGCCATTTCGCACGGGAAATCAGTGAAGCTTTCTTT

d_call: TRBD2
clone_size: .
j_call: TRBJ2-3
v_call: TRBV5-4
cdr3_aa: CASSPLLAGGLTDTQYF
cdr3_nt: TGTGCCAGCAGCCCTTTACTAGCGGGGGGACTCACAGATACGCAGTATTTT

d_call: TRBD2
clone_size: .
j_call: TRBJ2-1
v_call: TRBV29-1
cdr3_aa: CSVVRGGSYNEQFF
cdr3_nt: TGCAGCGTTGTTCGCGGGGGCTCCTACAATGAGCAGTTCTTC

d_call: .
clone_size: .
j_call: TRBJ1-5
v_call: TRBV24-1
cdr3_aa: CATSDSGHPNQPQHF
cdr3_nt: TGTGCCACCAGTGACTCAGGCCACCCCAATCAGCCCCAGCATTTT

d_call: .
clone_size: .
j_call: TRBJ1-4
v_call: TRBV6-5
cdr3_aa: CASSLRGLDEKLFF
cdr3_nt: TGTGCCAGCAGTTTAAGGGGCTTGGATGAAAAACTGTTTTTT

d_call: .
clone_size: .
j_call: TRBJ1-4
v_call: TRBV2
cdr3_aa: CAVDQRANEKLFF
cdr3_nt: TGTGCCGTCGATCAGCGGGCTAATGAAAAACTGTTTTTT

d_call: .
clone_size: .
j_call: TRBJ1-2
v_call: TRBV7-9
cdr3_aa: CASSIPGAGNYGYTF
cdr3_nt: TGTGCCAGCAGCATTCCGGGGGCAGGGAACTATGGCTACACCTTC

d_call: TRBD1
clone_size: .
j_call: TRBJ1-2
v_call: TRBV7-3
cdr3_aa: CASSLGQGGYTF
cdr3_nt: TGTGCCAGCAGCCTTGGACAGGGAGGCTACACCTTC

d_call: .
clone_size: .
j_call: TRBJ2-5
v_call: TRBV5-1
cdr3_aa: CASSLAGAGETQYF
cdr3_nt: TGCGCCAGCAGCTTGGCCGGGGCTGGAGAGACCCAGTACTTC

d_call: .
clone_size: .
j_call: TRBJ2-1
v_call: TRBV2
cdr3_aa: CASSEGSSYNEQFF
cdr3_nt: TGTGCCAGCAGTGAGGGCAGCTCCTACAATGAGCAGTTCTTC

d_call: .
clone_size: .
j_call: TRBJ1-1
v_call: TRBV7-3
cdr3_aa: CASSRSVNTEAFF
cdr3_nt: TGTGCCAGCAGTCGAAGCGTGAACACTGAAGCTTTCTTT

d_call: .
clone_size: few
j_call: TRBJ2-2
v_call: TRBV10-1
cdr3_aa: CASSEQSNTGELFF
cdr3_nt: TGCGCCAGCAGTGAACAGAGCAACACCGGGGAGCTGTTTTTT

d_call: .
clone_size: .
j_call: TRBJ2-1
v_call: TRBV5-1
cdr3_aa: CASSEGSSYNEQFF
cdr3_nt: TGCGCCAGCAGTGAGGGTAGCTCCTACAATGAGCAGTTCTTC

d_call: .
clone_size: .
j_call: TRBJ1-3
v_call: TRBV21-1
cdr3_aa: CASSNPPGAGNTIYF
cdr3_nt: TGTGCCAGCTCTAATCCCCCGGGTGCTGGAAACACCATATATTTT

d_call: TRBD1
clone_size: .
j_call: TRBJ1-1
v_call: TRBV15
cdr3_aa: CATSAEQGAAEAFF
cdr3_nt: TGTGCCACCAGCGCCGAACAGGGGGCAGCTGAAGCTTTCTTT

d_call: .
clone_size: .
j_call: TRBJ2-5
v_call: TRBV6-6
cdr3_aa: CASSPLAETQYF
cdr3_nt: TGTGCCAGCAGCCCCTTGGCCGAGACCCAGTACTTC

d_call: TRBD1
clone_size: once
j_call: TRBJ2-1
v_call: TRBV11-2
cdr3_aa: CASSSGQGPYNEQFF
cdr3_nt: TGTGCCAGCAGCTCCGGACAGGGCCCCTACAATGAGCAGTTCTTC

d_call: .
clone_size: .
j_call: TRBJ2-1
v_call: TRBV24-1
cdr3_aa: CATSVPLDGSNEQFF
cdr3_nt: TGTGCCACCAGTGTCCCCCTCGACGGTTCCAATGAGCAGTTCTTC

d_call: .
clone_size: .
j_call: TRBJ2-3
v_call: TRBV5-1
cdr3_aa: CASRAGGGSDTQYF
cdr3_nt: TGCGCCAGCAGGGCCGGAGGTGGATCAGATACGCAGTATTTT

d_call: TRBD2
clone_size: .
j_call: TRBJ2-5
v_call: TRBV5-1
cdr3_aa: CASSLGTKDGTQYF
cdr3_nt: TGCGCCAGCAGCCTCGGGACTAAAGATGGGACCCAGTACTTC

d_call: .
clone_size: .
j_call: TRBJ2-2
v_call: TRBV9
cdr3_aa: CASSVYGGRDGELFF
cdr3_nt: TGTGCCAGCAGCGTATACGGGGGAAGGGACGGGGAGCTGTTTTTT

d_call: .
clone_size: .
j_call: TRBJ2-6
v_call: TRBV7-3
cdr3_aa: CASSPAGVDGANVLTF
cdr3_nt: TGTGCCAGCAGCCCCGCCGGGGTTGATGGGGCCAACGTCCTGACTTTC

d_call: TRBD2
clone_size: .
j_call: TRBJ2-3
v_call: TRBV5-1
cdr3_aa: CASSKQPWSSGTDTQYF
cdr3_nt: TGCGCCAGCAGCAAACAACCATGGTCTAGCGGGACAGATACGCAGTATTTT

d_call: .
clone_size: .
j_call: TRBJ2-5
v_call: TRBV5-8
cdr3_aa: CASSLTGETQYF
cdr3_nt: TGTGCCAGCAGCTTGACAGGCGAGACCCAGTACTTC

d_call: TRBD1
clone_size: .
j_call: TRBJ2-3
v_call: TRBV18
cdr3_aa: CASSRTGGALDTQYF
cdr3_nt: TGTGCCAGCTCACGCACAGGGGGCGCCTTGGATACGCAGTATTTT

d_call: .
clone_size: .
j_call: TRBJ1-5
v_call: TRBV29-1
cdr3_aa: CSVGDGNQPQHF
cdr3_nt: TGCAGCGTTGGGGACGGTAATCAGCCCCAGCATTTT

d_call: .
clone_size: .
j_call: TRBJ2-2
v_call: TRBV5-1
cdr3_aa: CASSLDPGGLGELFF
cdr3_nt: TGCGCCAGCAGCTTGGACCCAGGGGGGCTGGGGGAGCTGTTTTTT

d_call: TRBD2
clone_size: .
j_call: TRBJ2-3
v_call: TRBV9
cdr3_aa: CASSVVSGEGTDTQYF
cdr3_nt: TGTGCCAGCAGCGTAGTTAGCGGGGAGGGCACAGATACGCAGTATTTT

d_call: .
clone_size: .
j_call: TRBJ2-4
v_call: TRBV10-3
cdr3_aa: CAISESGGGGKNIQYF
cdr3_nt: TGTGCCATCAGTGAATCTGGGGGAGGGGGGAAAAACATTCAGTACTTC

d_call: .
clone_size: .
j_call: TRBJ2-5
v_call: TRBV12-3/TRBV12-4
cdr3_aa: CASSISYTQYF
cdr3_nt: TGTGCCAGCAGCATATCTTATACCCAGTACTTC

d_call: .
clone_size: .
j_call: TRBJ1-1
v_call: TRBV3-1/TRBV3-2
cdr3_aa: CASTKSENTEAFF
cdr3_nt: TGTGCCAGCACCAAATCGGAGAACACTGAAGCTTTCTTT

d_call: TRBD1
clone_size: once
j_call: TRBJ2-1
v_call: TRBV11-2
cdr3_aa: CASSLAPPGGQYNEQFF
cdr3_nt: TGTGCCAGCAGCTTAGCCCCTCCAGGGGGCCAATACAATGAGCAGTTCTTC

d_call: .
clone_size: .
j_call: TRBJ2-1
v_call: TRBV19
cdr3_aa: CASSKGSYNEQFF
cdr3_nt: TGTGCCAGTAGTAAGGGCTCCTACAATGAGCAGTTCTTC

d_call: .
clone_size: .
j_call: TRBJ2-1
v_call: TRBV5-1
cdr3_aa: CASSFISEQFF
cdr3_nt: TGCGCCAGCAGCTTTATTTCGGAGCAGTTCTTC

d_call: TRBD1
clone_size: few
j_call: TRBJ1-4
v_call: TRBV7-2
cdr3_aa: CASSLDRGPGEKLFF
cdr3_nt: TGTGCCAGCAGCTTGGACAGGGGGCCAGGAGAAAAACTGTTTTTT

d_call: .
clone_size: .
j_call: TRBJ2-5
v_call: TRBV5-1
cdr3_aa: CASSLGGQETQYF
cdr3_nt: TGCGCCAGCAGCTTGGGGGGTCAAGAGACCCAGTACTTC

d_call: .
clone_size: .
j_call: TRBJ2-5
v_call: TRBV24-1
cdr3_aa: CATSDRSDPQETQYF
cdr3_nt: TGTGCCACCAGTGATCGGTCGGACCCCCAAGAGACCCAGTACTTC

d_call: .
clone_size: .
j_call: TRBJ1-5
v_call: TRBV21-1
cdr3_aa: CASSKREDRNQPQHF
cdr3_nt: TGTGCCAGCAGCAAAAGGGAGGACAGGAATCAGCCCCAGCATTTT

d_call: .
clone_size: .
j_call: TRBJ1-3
v_call: TRBV28
cdr3_aa: CASSLPPPAGNTIYF
cdr3_nt: TGTGCCAGCAGTTTACCCCCCCCGGCCGGAAACACCATATATTTT

d_call: TRBD2
clone_size: medium-sized
j_call: TRBJ2-5
v_call: TRBV5-1
cdr3_aa: CASSLSPLGSGGLQETQYF
cdr3_nt: TGCGCCAGCAGCTTGAGCCCCCTCGGGAGCGGGGGTCTCCAAGAGACCCAGTACTTC

d_call: .
clone_size: .
j_call: TRBJ2-6
v_call: TRBV19
cdr3_aa: CASRVPGANVLTF
cdr3_nt: TGTGCCAGTAGGGTGCCTGGGGCCAACGTCCTGACTTTC

d_call: .
clone_size: .
j_call: TRBJ1-1
v_call: TRBV19
cdr3_aa: CASQYGGAGRTEAFF
cdr3_nt: TGTGCCAGTCAGTACGGCGGGGCAGGGAGAACTGAAGCTTTCTTT

d_call: TRBD2
clone_size: .
j_call: TRBJ2-1
v_call: TRBV6-5
cdr3_aa: CASSSLAGAYNEQFF
cdr3_nt: TGTGCCAGCAGTTCTCTAGCGGGGGCCTACAATGAGCAGTTCTTC

d_call: .
clone_size: .
j_call: TRBJ1-1
v_call: TRBV7-3
cdr3_aa: CASSLTSFKNTEAFF
cdr3_nt: TGTGCCAGCAGCTTAACGAGTTTCAAGAACACTGAAGCTTTCTTT